The rows below give T cell receptor beta chains drawn from one sample of a study of early T cells in non-severe SARS-CoV-2 infection. TCRdb processed the 5' RACE reads anew with MiXCR; each CDR3 protein has one entry. The sample carries fewer than 85,000 distinct CDR3 sequences, around 13% recorded once. Material for sequencing was whole blood. These receptors all stem from an adult who was a healthcare worker with PCR-confirmed SARS-CoV-2 infection or an uninfected control (not recorded which). The CDR3 runs from the conserved cysteine through the conserved F or W.

>TRBV28
CASSSTGGAYEQYF
>TRBV4-3
CASSPGLAGGGDIQYF
>TRBV7-9
CASSRRDNHEKLFF
>TRBV29-1
CSVELGASGYTF
>TRBV9
CASSPGRFGEKLFF
>TRBV27
CASSLQGIDGYTF
>TRBV12-3/TRBV12-4
CASSLKLPTYEQYF
>TRBV11-2
CASSLYAETQYF
>TRBV19
CASSQQGANYGYTF
>TRBV20-1
CSAQGGGYTEAFF
>TRBV24-1
CATSDFQGAGANVLTF
>TRBV27
CASSLYIRGRRDTQYF
>TRBV6-1
CASSMNTDTQYF
>TRBV29-1
CSVGLATSSYNEQFF
>TRBV18
CASCGNPGPQETQYF
>TRBV12-3/TRBV12-4
CASSTLSRGGEAFF
>TRBV18
CASSPIGQGQETQYF
>TRBV13
CASSLDGAKNIQYF
>TRBV7-9
CASSPGGRYTGELFF
>TRBV6-2/TRBV6-3
CASSSGLGRSSYNEQFF
>TRBV4-2
CASSQEAPGNTIYF
>TRBV11-2
CASSYPSDGSTDTQYF
>TRBV6-5
CASSRDRGRTSGRHEQYF
>TRBV6-1
CASSVDWDYEQFF
>TRBV10-2
CASSTSASSYEQYF
>TRBV4-2
CASSQQSLVREQYF
>TRBV6-1
CASSEGTSGGAGTDTQYF
>TRBV5-1
CASSFSRESEAFF
>TRBV20-1
CSARVPGAGGNEQYF
>TRBV9
CASSVDTRDEQYF
>TRBV28
CARSYEQYF
>TRBV28
CASRDYSYEQYF
>TRBV28
CASSLGGRNEQYF
>TRBV5-1
CASSSPPNSEQYF
>TRBV11-2
CASSLVPAGASFEQYF